The 7 T cell receptor beta chains listed next were all sequenced from one sample in a study of T cells in Graves' hyperthyroidism and ophthalmopathy. RNA transcripts provided the source from which TCR beta CDR3 regions were amplified. Using the HTBI primer set, a first-round RT-PCR was run on the TCR CDR3. One entry per CDR3 protein results from TCRdb running MiXCR on the multiplex PCR reads. The repertoire includes fewer than 450,000 distinct CDR3 sequences, 17% of them detected once, and approximately 35% sits in the top ten. The sequenced material came from blood. The receptors here all came from a woman aged 25 to 39 with Graves' hyperthyroidism that later progressed to Graves' ophthalmopathy.

This chain connects TRBV7-9 to TRBJ2-5, with TRBD2 as a possible D gene (6 bases). The CDR3 runs 10 residues. Germline V gene sequence: CDR1 SEHNR, CDR2 FQNEAQ (reference sequence). Trimming shortened V by 8 bases and J by 5 bases, and 6 bases separated the two germline ends. DNA for the CDR3: TGTGCCAGCGGAGGGGAGACCCAGTACTTC. Protein product: CASGGETQYF.

This clonotype was observed many times. The DNA of the CDR3 is TGTGCCAGCAGTCATCCCGGGACAGGGGTGCCCTACGAGCAGTACTTC. It encodes CASSHPGTGVPYEQYF. This sequence joins TRBV7-8 and TRBJ2-7; 10 nucleotides match TRBD1. The CDR3 spans 16 residues. Germline V lookup: CDR1 SGHVS, CDR2 FQNEAQ. The junction had 10 bases not matched to a gene; V was cut back by 6 bases and J by 2 bases.

This clonotype was seen only a few times. The chain couples TRBV6-6 to TRBJ2-1; TRBD2 aligns across 8 bases. This CDR3 comprises 15 residues. CDR1 MNHNY and CDR2 SVGAGI come from the germline V gene (reference sequence). V lost 2 bases and J lost 1; bases outside the gene matches: 1. The CDR3: CASSYGGGSYNEQFF. The CDR3 nucleotides read TGTGCCAGCAGTTACGGCGGGGGGTCCTACAATGAGCAGTTCTTC.

V and J are TRBV6-1 and TRBJ2-5; 7 bases fit TRBD1. V lost 7 bases, J lost 3 bases, and 11 bases stayed unmatched. Germline V gene sequence: CDR1 MNHNS, CDR2 SASEGT. This CDR3 spans 15 amino acids. CDR3 loop: CASTQSSGTEETQYF. DNA for the CDR3: TGTGCCAGCACCCAGTCTTCCGGGACAGAAGAGACCCAGTACTTC.

Only a few counts were recorded for this clonotype. V and J are TRBV4-1 and TRBJ1-5; D might be TRBD1 (6 bases). There are 15 residues in the CDR3. CDR1 is MGHRA and CDR2 is YSYEKL in the germline V gene. V gave up 5 bases and J gave up 0 bases, with 11 bases separating them. The CDR3 DNA sequence: TGCGCCAGCAGCGGAGGGACATTTAGCAATCAGCCCCAGCATTTT. This translates into CASSGGTFSNQPQHF.

This clonotype was counted between two and nine times. V is TRBV4-1 and J is TRBJ1-2; D gene uncertain. The V gene's germline CDR1 is MGHRA and CDR2 YSYEKL. This CDR3 region has 16 residues. The germline V and J ends were trimmed by 1 base and 4 bases, with 16 bases remaining between them. The CDR3 coding sequence is TGCGCCAGCAGCCAAGTCCGCCAATTGGTATCCTATGGCTACACCTTC. This sequence encodes CASSQVRQLVSYGYTF.

This clonotype was seen at least ten times. No DNA is shown, since the ends of the CDR3 on it are uncertain; the CDR3 is the one TCRdb lists. This chain joins TRBV2 and TRBJ1-1; the table names TRBD1, a call not compared with the DNA. The V gene's germline CDR1 is SNHLY and CDR2 FYNNEI. The CDR3 is 13 residues long, ends included. CDR3: CASILVQAHEAFF.